Below, 3 T cell receptor beta chains from the same sample are listed, as sequenced in a study of blood T cell repertoires in COVID-19. Libraries were prepared by immunoSEQ multiplex PCR; TCRdb keeps only in-frame clonotypes and omits some of them. Of 80,000 to 130,000 clones in the sample, roughly 90% were seen once. The specimen was peripheral blood. These receptors were obtained from a man between 65 and 85 years old with acute or convalescent COVID-19.

This clone was seen just once. The chain combines TRBV11-2 with TRBJ2-2; TRBD1 matches at 7 bases. The V gene end was trimmed by 4 bases and the J gene end by 5 bases; junction bases not matched to a gene: 1. CDR3 length equals 13 residues. CDR1 is SGHAT, CDR2 FQNNGV, per germline. CDR3 nucleotide sequence: TGTGCCAGCAGCTCACAGGGGACCGGGGAGCTGTTTTTT. Amino acids: CASSSQGTGELFF.

CDR3 nucleotides: TGTGCCAGCAGTTACAGCCGGACTGCTGAAGCTTTCTTT. It encodes CASSYSRTAEAFF. V usage is TRBV6-5 and J usage is TRBJ1-1; D is undetermined. V was trimmed by 2 bases and J by 6 bases, leaving 10 bases between them. There are 13 residues in the CDR3. In germline, CDR1 is MNHEY, CDR2 SVGAGI.

The chain recombines TRBV12-3 or TRBV12-4 with TRBJ1-2; TRBD1 matches at 8 bases. V trimming: 5 bases; J trimming: 8 bases; junction bases outside the gene matches: 4. This CDR3 spans 12 amino acids. The DNA for the CDR3 is TGTGCCAGCAGTCGGACAGGGAGCGGCTACACCTTC. Amino acids: CASSRTGSGYTF.